This entry is about one TCR beta chain. The protocol was immunoSEQ multiplex PCR, while the TCRdb copy is restricted to in-frame clones and leaves out a portion. In the table there are roughly 52,000 clones, over 80% of which are singletons. This sample was included in a study of T cell changes during pregnancy in multiple sclerosis. The receptor's source is a female donor with multiple sclerosis, enrolled in a pregnancy study. The sequenced sample was CD4+ T cells from peripheral blood mononuclear cells, obtained in the third trimester of pregnancy.

The DNA for the CDR3 is TGCGCCAGCAGCACCGGGGGGGAACTCACTGAAGCTTTCTTT. As protein: CASSTGGELTEAFF. The V gene is TRBV5-1, the J gene TRBJ1-1; possibly TRBD1 for D (5 bases). The V end was cut by 4 bases, the J end by 4 bases, with 14 bases between. Germline lookup yields CDR1 SGHRS and CDR2 YFSETQ. This CDR3 contains 14 residues.